The sequence of this TCR beta chain was determined in a study of PD-1 blockade in classical Hodgkin lymphoma. Background on the study: Every 2 weeks, patients had 3 mg/kg nivolumab intravenously.

Each patient relapsed following autologous stem cell transplantation, and prior brentuximab vedotin exposure differed. Profiled with immunoSEQ multiplex PCR; TCRdb holds only in-frame clones, not every one. The sample holds almost 85,000 clones, roughly 90% seen once. The sequence was collected from a human donor with classical Hodgkin lymphoma. The material was peripheral blood mononuclear cells (PBMCs), obtained at baseline.

The chain's CDR3 is CASSRQGYEQYF. The DNA for the CDR3 is TGTGCCAGCAGTAGACAGGGCTACGAGCAGTACTTC. This chain joins TRBV6-1 and TRBJ2-7; 7 bases fit TRBD1. J gave up 3 bases and V 5 bases, and 1 base lay outside the gene matches. Germline CDR1 MNHNS, CDR2 SASEGT. This CDR3 comprises 12 residues.